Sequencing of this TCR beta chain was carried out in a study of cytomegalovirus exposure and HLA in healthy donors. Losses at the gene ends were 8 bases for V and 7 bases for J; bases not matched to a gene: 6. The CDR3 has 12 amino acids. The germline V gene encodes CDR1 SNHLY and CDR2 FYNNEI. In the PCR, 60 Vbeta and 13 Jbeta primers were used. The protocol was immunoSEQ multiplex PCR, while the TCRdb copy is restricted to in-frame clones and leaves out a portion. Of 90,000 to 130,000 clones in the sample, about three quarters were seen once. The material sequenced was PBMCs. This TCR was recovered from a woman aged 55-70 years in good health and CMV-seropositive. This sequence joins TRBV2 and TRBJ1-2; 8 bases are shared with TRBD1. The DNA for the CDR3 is TGTGCCAGCGATCGACAGGGGCTTGGCTACACCTTC. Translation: CASDRQGLGYTF.